Below are 14 T cell receptor beta chains sequenced from a single sample in a study of read filtering for tumor transcriptome and immune sequencing. The library was built from 400 ng RNA with molecular barcoded adaptors for alpha/delta and beta/gamma chains. From the reads, TCRdb called clonotypes with MiXCR, one entry per CDR3 protein. The sample consists of tens of thousands of distinct CDR3 sequences, 15% to 20% of them appearing once. The sample comprised a population of CD138-negative cells sorted from bone marrow. The receptor source for this set is a donor aged 40 or older with multiple myeloma.

This clonotype was counted many times. The rearrangement joins TRBV13 to TRBJ2-2; D may be TRBD2 (5 bases). The CDR3 extends over 16 amino acids. The V end was cut by 1 base, the J end by 1 base, with 10 bases between. Germline CDR1 PRHDT, CDR2 FYEKMQ (reference sequence). CDR3 DNA sequence: TGTGCCAGCAGCTTAGAGGAGGTTGGGAACACCGGGGAGCTGTTTTTT. Its translation is CASSLEEVGNTGELFF.

In regard to this clonotype: Its ends do not fully match the called genes, so a read error is possible. V gene TRBV2 combines with J gene TRBJ2-1, with 8 nucleotides matching TRBD2. Per the germline V gene, CDR1 is SNHLY and CDR2 is FYNNEI. This CDR3 has 14 residues. CDR3 nucleotides: TGTGCCAGCAGTATACGGGGGGGGCGCGATGAGCAGTCCTTT. Translated: CASSIRGGRDEQSF.

As for this clonotype: A junction end diverges from the germline sequence, so it may reflect a read error. This chain joins TRBV28 and TRBJ2-4; 7 bases match TRBD2. The CDR3 has 12 amino acids. From germline, CDR1 is MDHEN and CDR2 SYDVKM. The CDR3 spells CASSPPHGGVDF. The CDR3 nucleotides are TGTGCCAGCAGTCCCCCACATGGGGGGGTGGACTTC.

The gene calls are TRBV5-1 and TRBJ2-5, with D perhaps matching TRBD1 or TRBD2 (6 bases each). This CDR3 has 13 residues. Germline CDR1 is SGHRS and CDR2 is YFSETQ. Trimming took off 7 bases at V and 7 bases at J, with 17 bases between the two ends. CDR3 coding DNA: TGCGCCAGCCTCTTGGACGGGGGCCCGACCCAGTACTTC. Its protein product is CASLLDGGPTQYF.

A remark on this clonotype: The junction departs from germline at one end; a sequencing error may be responsible. V is TRBV20-1 and J is TRBJ2-1; 11 bases match TRBD2. The germline V gene has CDR1 DFQATT and CDR2 SNEGSKA (reference sequence). This CDR3 has 14 residues. This chain's CDR3 is CGAGLAGLSQEQFF. CDR3 in DNA: TGCGGTGCTGGACTAGCGGGTCTGTCACAGGAGCAGTTCTTC.

Many counts were recorded for this clonotype. The gene calls are TRBV7-9 and TRBJ1-2; 8 bases map to TRBD1. Germline V lookup: CDR1 SEHNR, CDR2 FQNEAQ (reference sequence). This CDR3 has 14 residues. The trim removed 6 bases at V and 3 bases at J, leaving 6 bases unmatched. CDR3 in amino acids: CASSGTGVDYGYTF. In nucleotides, the CDR3 is TGTGCCAGCAGTGGGACAGGAGTCGACTATGGCTACACCTTC.

This clonotype appeared many times. This chain links TRBV29-1 with TRBJ2-4; D is possibly TRBD2 (6 bases). Trimming removed 4 bases at V and 8 bases at J, with 18 bases between. This CDR3 is 14 amino acids long. Per the germline V gene, CDR1 is SQVTM and CDR2 is ANQGSEA. CDR3 coding DNA: TGCAGCGTTGGCGGGGCCCCTTTTGTGGACATTCAGTACTTC. Translated: CSVGGAPFVDIQYF.

This clonotype was detected many times. A junction end diverges from the germline sequence, so it may reflect a read error. This chain joins TRBV19 and TRBJ2-7, with D perhaps matching TRBD1 (5 bases). The germline CDR1 and CDR2 sequences are LNHDA and SQIVND (reference sequence). The CDR3 runs 13 residues. CDR3 DNA sequence: TGTGCCAGTAGTATCCGCCAGGGCTACGAGCAGTACTTT. Translating gives CASSIRQGYEQYF.

This clonotype showed up many times. The chain carries TRBV20-1 and TRBJ2-1; possible D gene TRBD2, 5 bases. V was cut by 3 bases and J by 8 bases, with 11 bases left in between. CDR3 length: 12 amino acids. Germline V gives CDR1 DFQATT, CDR2 SNEGSKA (reference sequence). DNA of the CDR3: TGCAGTGCTAGCGGGAATCACGATGAGCAGTTCTTC. Translating gives CSASGNHDEQFF.

This clonotype has at least ten counts. CDR3 protein: CSATGLAGVYEQYF. Here the CDR3 DNA reads TGCAGTGCCACGGGACTAGCGGGAGTCTACGAGCAGTACTTC. The chain has TRBV20-1 and TRBJ2-7; 14 bases match TRBD2. Germline trimming cut 6 bases from V and 3 bases from J; bases unmatched to any gene: 4. This CDR3 has 14 amino acids. Germline V gene data show CDR1 as DFQATT and CDR2 as SNEGSKA (reference sequence).

In its sample, this clonotype was seen a few times. The gene calls are TRBV6-6 and TRBJ1-4, with no clear D. This CDR3 contains 13 residues. V was trimmed by 6 bases and J by 7 bases, leaving 12 bases between them. Germline lookup yields CDR1 MNHNY and CDR2 SVGAGI (reference sequence). In DNA, the CDR3 is TGTGCCAGCAGAGACCGGGCATCTGAAAAACTGTTTTTT. Amino acid sequence: CASRDRASEKLFF.

In its sample, this clonotype was seen many times. The chain has TRBV5-6 and TRBJ2-2, with D hard to call. V lost 4 bases and J 6 bases, leaving 19 bases between the germline ends. Looked up from germline, CDR1 is SGHDT and CDR2 is YYEEEE. The CDR3 is made up of 16 amino acids. The CDR3 nucleotides read TGTGCCAGCAGCGATCGGGCCCCCCGATACCCCGGGGAGCTGTTTTTT. It specifies CASSDRAPRYPGELFF.

As regards this clonotype: This may be a read error, as it is one base from a much larger clone. The chain joins TRBV12-3 or TRBV12-4 to TRBJ2-7; a weak D match, TRBD1 (6 bases). The germline V and J ends were trimmed by 8 bases and 3 bases, with 14 bases remaining between them. The CDR3 is 13 residues long. CDR3 in amino acids: CASCLPDSYEQYF. The CDR3, as DNA: TGTGCCAGCTGTCTCCCGGACAGCTACGAGCAGTACTTC.

V is TRBV7-9 and J is TRBJ2-2; possibly TRBD1 for D (6 bases). V was shortened by 6 bases and J by 6 bases, with 11 bases between the two germline ends. The CDR3 extends over 13 amino acids. CDR1 and CDR2 from the germline V gene are SEHNR and FQNEAQ (reference sequence). The DNA for the CDR3 is TGTGCCAGCAGGCACAGGGTCGCCGGGGAGCTGTTTTTT. Amino acid sequence: CASRHRVAGELFF.